This T cell receptor (beta chain) originates from a study of OX40 agonist ivuxolimab in advanced cancers. Whole-study findings and limits: Clonal expansion was among the lowest in partial responders at 0.1-3.0 mg/kg, especially CD8+. The study observed clonal expansion of CD4+ and CD8+ blood T cells by week 6 at 0.1 to 3.0 mg/kg.

Blood sampling took place at baseline, cycle 4 day 1, and cycle 7 day 1. The ends were cut back, 4 bases at V and 4 bases at J, with 23 bases in the middle. The CDR3 extends over 17 amino acids. Germline lookup yields CDR1 SGHRS and CDR2 YFSETQ. The table came from immunoSEQ multiplex PCR; TCRdb's copy has only in-frame clones and leaves some out. The repertoire has 24,000 or so clones, under 85% of them found once; the top ten carry around 13%. Remarks on this clone: Its antigen is currently unknown.

The starting material was CD4+ or CD8+ T cells sorted from blood, obtained in a trial of the OX40 agonist ivuxolimab. V and J are TRBV5-1 and TRBJ2-5, with a tentative D call TRBD1 (6 bases). The sequence was obtained from an adult with an advanced solid tumor such as melanoma, head and neck, liver or kidney cancer. CDR3 protein: CASSPSRLTIQGETQYF. The CDR3 coding sequence is TGCGCCAGCAGCCCTAGCCGTCTTACTATACAGGGAGAGACCCAGTACTTC.